Listed below are T cell receptor beta chains from one sample, sequenced in a study of cytomegalovirus exposure and HLA in healthy donors. Clones were read by immunoSEQ multiplex PCR, and TCRdb kept only the in-frame ones, dropping some. The sample lists 150,000 to 200,000 clones, approximately 81% occurring once. The source material was PBMCs. All receptors derive from a male donor in good health and CMV-seronegative. Both conserved end residues are part of each CDR3. A D gene is named only where the DNA matches it firmly. Not all rows give a size; the values are once, few, many and, for expanded clones, a class.

TRBJ2-7 many NA TRBV29-1 CSVEVGQASSYEQYF TGCAGCGTTGAAGTTGGGCAGGCGAGCTCCTACGAGCAGTACTTC
TRBJ2-3 NA NA TRBV2 CASSEGGGLSTDTQYF TGTGCCAGCAGTGAGGGGGGAGGCCTTAGCACAGATACGCAGTATTTT
TRBJ2-7 NA TRBD2 TRBV2 CASSIGLAGKATYEQYF TGTGCCAGTTCGATAGGACTAGCGGGGAAAGCAACCTACGAGCAGTACTTC
TRBJ2-2 NA NA TRBV5-1 CASSLVVGQSTGELFF TGCGCCAGCAGCTTGGTTGTGGGCCAGTCCACCGGGGAGCTGTTTTTT
TRBJ2-3 NA NA TRBV5-1 CASSSTYLTGRTTDTQYF TGCGCCAGCAGCTCAACTTACCTCACAGGGCGGACCACAGATACGCAGTATTTT
TRBJ2-7 NA NA TRBV4-2 CASSQDLGREHEQYF TGTGCCAGCAGCCAAGATCTCGGCAGGGAACACGAGCAGTACTTC
TRBJ2-1 NA TRBD2 TRBV10-3 CAISEGKVAGFSYNEQFF TGTGCCATCAGTGAGGGGAAGGTAGCGGGATTCTCCTACAATGAGCAGTTCTTC
TRBJ2-3 NA TRBD2 TRBV5-1 CASSLAGTSGRTDTQYF TGCGCCAGCAGCTTGGCCGGGACTAGCGGGAGGACAGATACGCAGTATTTT
TRBJ2-5 NA TRBD1 TRBV2 CARGTGYETQYF TGTGCCAGGGGGACAGGGTACGAGACCCAGTACTTC
TRBJ2-5 NA TRBD2 TRBV28 CASELAGGRQTQYF TGTGCCAGCGAACTAGCGGGAGGGCGGCAGACCCAGTACTTC
TRBJ2-3 NA NA TRBV5-1 CASARSVSTDTQYF TGCGCCAGCGCCCGGAGCGTGAGCACAGATACGCAGTATTTT
TRBJ1-1 NA NA TRBV28 CASSYPGGRRTEAFF TGTGCCAGCAGCTACCCGGGGGGGCGCAGGACTGAAGCTTTCTTT
TRBJ2-1 NA TRBD2 TRBV27 CASQAASGMSNEQFF TGTGCCAGTCAGGCGGCTAGCGGGATGAGCAATGAGCAGTTCTTC
TRBJ1-2 NA TRBD1 TRBV5-1 CASSSEDRDYGYTF TGCGCCAGCAGCTCGGAGGACAGGGACTATGGCTACACCTTC
TRBJ1-2 NA TRBD1 TRBV25-1 CASYDKEGAGGYTF TGTGCCAGCTATGACAAGGAGGGGGCAGGTGGCTACACCTTC
TRBJ2-7 NA NA TRBV5-3 CARSTGTPCEQYF TGTGCCAGAAGCACGGGGACACCCTGCGAGCAGTACTTC
TRBJ1-1 few TRBD1 TRBV19 CASSVTGGSTEAFF TGTGCCAGTAGTGTCACAGGGGGCAGCACTGAAGCTTTCTTT
TRBJ2-7 NA NA TRBV19 CASSRDITYEQYF TGTGCCAGTAGTCGGGACATTACCTACGAGCAGTACTTC
TRBJ2-6 NA NA TRBV7-3 CASSPPGSSGANVLTF TGTGCCAGCAGCCCACCGGGTAGCTCTGGGGCCAACGTCCTGACTTTC
TRBJ1-1 few TRBD1 TRBV6-6 CASNKGVGGSPEAFF TGTGCCAGCAATAAAGGAGTAGGGGGCTCCCCTGAAGCTTTCTTT
TRBJ1-2 NA NA TRBV25-1 CASSDLGLGGYTF TGTGCCAGCAGTGATCTTGGACTTGGAGGCTACACCTTC
TRBJ1-4 few NA TRBV4-2 CASSQSREKLFF TGTGCCAGCAGCCAATCCCGGGAAAAACTGTTTTTT
TRBJ2-1 NA TRBD2 TRBV10-3 CAISEGVAGRYNEQFF TGTGCCATCAGTGAGGGGGTAGCGGGGCGGTACAATGAGCAGTTCTTC
TRBJ2-3 NA TRBD1 TRBV6-4 CASSAGQGATDTQYF TGTGCCAGCAGCGCCGGACAGGGGGCCACAGATACGCAGTATTTT
TRBJ2-1 NA NA TRBV5-1 CASSFAGGGARNEQFF TGCGCCAGCAGCTTCGCTGGAGGGGGCGCACGTAATGAGCAGTTCTTC
TRBJ1-5 NA TRBD1 TRBV5-1 CASSSTGTGAPQPQHF TGCGCCAGCAGCTCGACCGGGACAGGGGCACCCCAGCCCCAGCATTTT
TRBJ1-4 NA TRBD1 TRBV28 CASRPIVEERQGPNEKLFF TGTGCCAGCAGACCAATAGTAGAAGAGCGACAGGGCCCTAATGAAAAACTGTTTTTT
TRBJ2-1 NA TRBD2 TRBV5-6 CASSSDGGDSNEQFF TGTGCCAGCAGCTCGGACGGGGGGGACTCAAATGAGCAGTTCTTC
TRBJ2-5 few TRBD1 TRBV6-1 CASSEALGQGIEYF TGTGCCAGCAGTGAAGCGTTGGGACAGGGCATTGAGTACTTC
TRBJ1-4 NA NA TRBV6-1 CASSERGRGTTNEKLFF TGTGCCAGCAGTGAAAGAGGAAGGGGGACAACTAATGAAAAACTGTTTTTT
TRBJ2-1 NA NA TRBV25-1 CASSEGGQGSYNEQFF TGTGCCAGCAGTGAGGGTGGGCAGGGGTCCTACAATGAGCAGTTCTTC
TRBJ1-5 NA TRBD1 TRBV5-6 CASSSTGQYQPQHF TGTGCCAGCAGCTCCACGGGACAGTATCAGCCCCAGCATTTT
TRBJ1-2 NA NA TRBV15 CATSRDISTYGYTF TGTGCCACCAGCAGAGATATAAGCACCTATGGCTACACCTTC
TRBJ1-4 NA NA TRBV28 CASSPPGFEKLFF TGTGCCAGCAGTCCACCGGGTTTCGAAAAACTGTTTTTT
TRBJ2-7 NA TRBD1 TRBV6-5 CASSSGTGSYEQYF TGTGCCAGCAGCTCCGGGACAGGGTCCTACGAGCAGTACTTC
TRBJ2-7 NA TRBD2 TRBV19 CASSIGRARGPGEQYF TGTGCCAGTAGTATCGGGAGGGCCAGGGGACCTGGCGAGCAGTACTTC
TRBJ1-1 NA NA TRBV7-9 CASSYAAENTEAFF TGTGCCAGCAGCTACGCCGCAGAGAACACTGAAGCTTTCTTT